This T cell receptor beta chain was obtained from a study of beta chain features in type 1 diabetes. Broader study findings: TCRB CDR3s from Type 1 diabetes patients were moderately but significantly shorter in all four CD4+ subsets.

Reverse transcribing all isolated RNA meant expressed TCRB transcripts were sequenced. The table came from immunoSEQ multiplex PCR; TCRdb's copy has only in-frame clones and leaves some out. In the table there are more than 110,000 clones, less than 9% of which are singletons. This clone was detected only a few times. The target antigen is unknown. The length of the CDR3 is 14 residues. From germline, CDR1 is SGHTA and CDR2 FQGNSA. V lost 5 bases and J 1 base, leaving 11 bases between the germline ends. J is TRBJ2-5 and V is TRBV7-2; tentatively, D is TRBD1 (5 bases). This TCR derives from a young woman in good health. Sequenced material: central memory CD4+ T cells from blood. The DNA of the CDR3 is TGTGCCAGCAGCGAACAGGCAGTCCAAGAGACCCAGTACTTC. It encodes CASSEQAVQETQYF.